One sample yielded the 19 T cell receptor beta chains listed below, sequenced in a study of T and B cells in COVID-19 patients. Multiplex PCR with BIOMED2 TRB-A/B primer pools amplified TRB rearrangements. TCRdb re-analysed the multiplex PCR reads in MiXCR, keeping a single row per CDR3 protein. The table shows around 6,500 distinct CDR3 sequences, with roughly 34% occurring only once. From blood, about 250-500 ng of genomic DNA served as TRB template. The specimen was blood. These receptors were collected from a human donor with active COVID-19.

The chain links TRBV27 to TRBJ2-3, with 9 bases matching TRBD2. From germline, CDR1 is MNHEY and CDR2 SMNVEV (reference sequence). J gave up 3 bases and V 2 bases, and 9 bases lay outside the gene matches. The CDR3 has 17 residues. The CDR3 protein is CASSLQASGTWTDTQYF. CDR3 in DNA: TGTGCCAGCAGTTTACAGGCTAGCGGGACCTGGACAGATACGCAGTATTTT.

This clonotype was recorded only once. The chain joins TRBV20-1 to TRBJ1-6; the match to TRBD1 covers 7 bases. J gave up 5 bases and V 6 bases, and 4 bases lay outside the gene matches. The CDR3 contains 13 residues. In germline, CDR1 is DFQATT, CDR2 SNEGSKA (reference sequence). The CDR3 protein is CSAGDSNNSPLHF. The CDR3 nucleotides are TGCAGTGCCGGGGACAGTAATAATTCACCCCTCCACTTT.

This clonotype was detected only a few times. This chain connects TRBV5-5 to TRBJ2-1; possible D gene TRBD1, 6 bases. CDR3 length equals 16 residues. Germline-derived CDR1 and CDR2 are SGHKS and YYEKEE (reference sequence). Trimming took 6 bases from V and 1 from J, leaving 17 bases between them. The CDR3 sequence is CASTSLGGISYNEQFF. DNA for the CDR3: TGTGCCAGCACCTCTCTAGGGGGTATTTCCTACAATGAGCAGTTCTTC.

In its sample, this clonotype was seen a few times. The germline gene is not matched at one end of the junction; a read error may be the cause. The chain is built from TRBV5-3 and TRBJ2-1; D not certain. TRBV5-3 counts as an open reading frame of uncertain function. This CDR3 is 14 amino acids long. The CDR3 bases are TGCGCCAGCAAAAGGCTCGCTGGGTACAATGAGCAGTTCTTC. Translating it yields CASKRLAGYNEQFF.

In nucleotides, the CDR3 is TGTGCCAGTAGTTTCGGTCGGATGGGCAGGGAGACCCAGTACTTC. This sequence encodes CASSFGRMGRETQYF. The chain combines TRBV19 with TRBJ2-5; no reliable D call. Looked up from germline, CDR1 is LNHDA and CDR2 is SQIVND (reference sequence). The V end lost 5 bases, the J end lost 5 bases, and 18 bases lay between the germline ends. There are 15 residues in the CDR3.

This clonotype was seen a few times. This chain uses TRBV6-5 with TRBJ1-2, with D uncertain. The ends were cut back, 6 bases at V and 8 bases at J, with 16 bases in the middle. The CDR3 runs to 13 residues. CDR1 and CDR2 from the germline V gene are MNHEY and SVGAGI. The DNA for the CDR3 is TGTGCCAGCAGCGGCGCCCCATCCGGGGGCTACACCTTC. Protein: CASSGAPSGGYTF.

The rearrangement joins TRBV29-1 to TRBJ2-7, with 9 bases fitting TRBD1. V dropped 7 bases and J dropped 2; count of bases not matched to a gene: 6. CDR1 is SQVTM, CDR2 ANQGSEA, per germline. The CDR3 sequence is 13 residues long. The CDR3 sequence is CSARRTGAYEQYF. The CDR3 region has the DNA TGCAGCGCTCGAAGGACAGGGGCCTACGAGCAGTACTTC.

The CDR3 loop is CSARLNSRGQRDEQYF. CDR3 nucleotides: TGCAGTGCTAGACTGAACTCCAGGGGGCAAAGGGACGAGCAGTACTTC. The gene calls are TRBV20-1 and TRBJ2-7; 8 bases map to TRBD1. CDR1 and CDR2 (germline): DFQATT, SNEGSKA (reference sequence). The CDR3 is made up of 16 amino acids. J was trimmed by 5 bases and V by 2 bases; bases with no gene match: 14.

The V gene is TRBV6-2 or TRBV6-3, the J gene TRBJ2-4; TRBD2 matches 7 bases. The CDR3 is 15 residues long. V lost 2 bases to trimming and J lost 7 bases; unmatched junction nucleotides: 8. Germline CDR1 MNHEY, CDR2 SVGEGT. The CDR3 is CASSYKPSGPNIQYF. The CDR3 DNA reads TGTGCCAGCAGTTACAAGCCTAGCGGCCCGAACATTCAGTACTTC.

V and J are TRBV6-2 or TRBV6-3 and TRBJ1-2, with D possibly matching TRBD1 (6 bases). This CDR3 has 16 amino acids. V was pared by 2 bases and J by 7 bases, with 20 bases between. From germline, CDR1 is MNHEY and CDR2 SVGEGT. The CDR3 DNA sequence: TGTGCCAGCAGTTACGATGGAGGCAGGGGATTCGGTGGCTACACCTTC. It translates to CASSYDGGRGFGGYTF.

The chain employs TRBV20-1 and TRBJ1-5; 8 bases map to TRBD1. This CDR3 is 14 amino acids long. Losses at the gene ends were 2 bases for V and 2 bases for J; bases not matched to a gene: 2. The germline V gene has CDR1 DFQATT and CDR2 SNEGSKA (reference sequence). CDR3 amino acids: CSARLDRGNQPQHF. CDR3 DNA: TGCAGTGCTAGACTGGACAGGGGCAATCAGCCCCAGCATTTT.

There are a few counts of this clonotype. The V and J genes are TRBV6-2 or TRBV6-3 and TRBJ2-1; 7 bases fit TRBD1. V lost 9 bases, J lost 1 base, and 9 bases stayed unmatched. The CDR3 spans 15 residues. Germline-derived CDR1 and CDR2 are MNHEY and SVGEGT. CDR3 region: CASSVGTVSYNEQFF. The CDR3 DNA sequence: TGTGCCAGTAGTGTTGGGACAGTTTCCTACAATGAGCAGTTCTTC.

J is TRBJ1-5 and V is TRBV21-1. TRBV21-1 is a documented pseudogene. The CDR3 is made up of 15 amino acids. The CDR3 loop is CASSNGPTWDQPQHF. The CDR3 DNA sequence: TGTGCCAGCAGCAACGGGCCCACCTGGGATCAGCCCCAGCATTTT.

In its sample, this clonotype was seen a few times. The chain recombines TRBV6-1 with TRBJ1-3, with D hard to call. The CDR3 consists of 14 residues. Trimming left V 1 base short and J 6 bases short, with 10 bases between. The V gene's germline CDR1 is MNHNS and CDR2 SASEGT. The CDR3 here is CASSEVGAANTIYF. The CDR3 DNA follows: TGTGCCAGCAGTGAAGTCGGTGCCGCAAACACCATATATTTT.

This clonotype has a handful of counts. Here the CDR3 reads CASSLGGSTSGKLFF. The CDR3 nucleotides are TGTGCCAGCAGCTTGGGGGGCTCCACTAGCGGAAAACTGTTTTTT. This sequence joins TRBV5-5 and TRBJ1-4; TRBD1 might be the D (5 bases). Trimming shortened V by 0 bases and J by 10 bases, and 16 bases separated the two germline ends. This CDR3 has 15 residues. CDR1 and CDR2 from the germline V gene are SGHKS and YYEKEE (reference sequence).

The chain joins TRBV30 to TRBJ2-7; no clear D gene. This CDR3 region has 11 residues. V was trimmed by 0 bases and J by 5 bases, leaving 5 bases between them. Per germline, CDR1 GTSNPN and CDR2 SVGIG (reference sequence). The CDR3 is CAWSVSDEQYF. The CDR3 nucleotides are TGTGCCTGGAGTGTATCGGACGAGCAGTACTTC.

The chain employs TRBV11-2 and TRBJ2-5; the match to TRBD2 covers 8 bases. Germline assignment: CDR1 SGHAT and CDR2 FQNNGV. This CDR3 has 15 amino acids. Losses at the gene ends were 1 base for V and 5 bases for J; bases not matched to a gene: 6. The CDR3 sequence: CASSLVLAGRETQYF. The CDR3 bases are TGTGCCAGCAGCTTAGTTTTAGCGGGAAGGGAGACCCAGTACTTC.

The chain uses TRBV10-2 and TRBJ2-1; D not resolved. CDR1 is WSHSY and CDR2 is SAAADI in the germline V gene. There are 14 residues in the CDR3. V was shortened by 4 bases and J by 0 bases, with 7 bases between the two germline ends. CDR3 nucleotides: TGCGCCAGCAGTGTTGCGGTCTCCTACAATGAGCAGTTCTTC. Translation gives CASSVAVSYNEQFF.

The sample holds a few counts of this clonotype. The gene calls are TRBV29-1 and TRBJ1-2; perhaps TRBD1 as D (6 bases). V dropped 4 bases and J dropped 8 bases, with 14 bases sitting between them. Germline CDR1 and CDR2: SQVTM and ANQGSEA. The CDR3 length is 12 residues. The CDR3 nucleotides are TGCAGCGTTGCTAGGGAAACAGGGGGCTACACCTTC. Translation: CSVARETGGYTF.